The 26 T cell receptor beta chains below all came from one sample that was sequenced in a study of siplizumab effects on memory and regulatory T cells. Profiling relied on immunoSEQ multiplex PCR, and the TCRdb table lists in-frame clones only, not all of them. The sample yields 55,000 to 70,000 clones, approximately 93% seen once. Sequenced material: CD8+ T cells sorted from blood. Receptors originate from a human donor in good health.

The V and J genes are TRBV7-6 and TRBJ1-5; a weak D match, TRBD1 (6 bases). Trimming shortened V by 1 base and J by 4 bases, and 11 bases separated the two germline ends. Per the germline V gene, CDR1 is SGHVS and CDR2 is FNYEAQ. This CDR3 spans 15 amino acids. In DNA form, the CDR3 reads TGTGCCAGCAGCTTAGGCCGGGGGGCGAATCAGCCCCAGCATTTT. Protein product: CASSLGRGANQPQHF.

The chain has TRBV7-9 and TRBJ2-7; D gene unclear. Germline V gene sequence: CDR1 SEHNR, CDR2 FQNEAQ (reference sequence). The CDR3 has 11 amino acids. V shed 5 bases and J shed 6 bases, with 8 bases lying between them. Here the CDR3 reads CASSPLGEQYF. DNA for the CDR3: TGTGCCAGCAGCCCCCTCGGCGAGCAGTACTTC.

This chain links TRBV28 with TRBJ1-1; D uncertain. Germline V gene sequence: CDR1 MDHEN, CDR2 SYDVKM. Trimming cost V 2 bases and J 0 bases, with 10 bases left between them. This CDR3 is built from 15 residues. For the CDR3, the DNA is TGTGCCAGCAGTTTAAGGCATACTTTGAACACTGAAGCTTTCTTT. It is translated as CASSLRHTLNTEAFF. Supplemented by reference TRBV28 and TRBJ1-1, the full variable domain reads DVKVTQSSRYLVKRTGEKVFLECVQDMDHENMFWYRQDPGLGLRLIYFSYDVKMKEKGDIPEGYSVSREKKERFSLILESASTNQTSMYLCASSLRHTLNTEAFFGQGTRLTVV.

The rearrangement links TRBV6-5 to TRBJ1-2; 8 bases fit TRBD1. The CDR3 is made up of 15 amino acids. After removal of 0 bases from V and 5 bases from J, the junction contained 5 bases not matched to a gene. Germline CDR1 is MNHEY and CDR2 is SVGAGI. The CDR3 DNA sequence: TGTGCCAGCAGTTACTCGAGACAGGGGTGGTATGGCTACACCTTC. Its protein product is CASSYSRQGWYGYTF.

On this clone: This specimen includes other DNA sequences encoding the same CDR3. The rearrangement joins TRBV9 to TRBJ2-1; maybe TRBD2 (6 bases). The germline gives CDR1 SGDLS, CDR2 YYNGEE. The CDR3 extends over 15 amino acids. Trimming removed 3 bases at V and 2 bases at J, with 12 bases between. Here the CDR3 reads CASSATGTPYNEQFF. For the CDR3, the DNA is TGTGCCAGCAGCGCGACCGGGACTCCCTACAATGAGCAGTTCTTC. Complete variable domain (other parts from reference TRBV9 and TRBJ2-1): DSGVTQTPKHLITATGQRVTLRCSPRSGDLSVYWYQQSLDQGLQFLIQYYNGEERAKGNILERFSAQQFPDLHSELNLSSLELGDSALYFCASSATGTPYNEQFFGPGTRLTVL.

The J gene is TRBJ2-1, the V gene TRBV6-5; D is undetermined. The germline V and J ends were trimmed by 2 bases and 5 bases, with 7 bases remaining between them. The germline CDR1 and CDR2 sequences are MNHEY and SVGAGI. CDR3 size: 13 residues. CDR3 residues: CASSYGRHNEQFF. CDR3 nucleotides: TGTGCCAGCAGTTACGGCAGACACAATGAGCAGTTCTTC.

This clone was detected only once. The chain recombines TRBV6-1 with TRBJ1-5, with D possibly being TRBD1 (5 bases). This CDR3 is built from 13 residues. Germline V gene lookup returns CDR1 MNHNS and CDR2 SASEGT. V was pared by 3 bases and J by 6 bases, with 9 bases between. This CDR3 reads CASSDWGVQPQHF. CDR3 nucleotide sequence: TGTGCCAGCAGTGATTGGGGGGTTCAGCCCCAGCATTTT.

The chain links TRBV6-6 to TRBJ2-7, with 7 bases aligning to TRBD1. V lost 7 bases to trimming and J lost 2 bases; unmatched junction nucleotides: 8. Germline V CDR1 and CDR2: MNHNY, SVGAGI (reference sequence). The CDR3 totals 14 residues. CDR3 protein: CASTPTGSPYEQYF. CDR3 nucleotide sequence: TGTGCCAGCACTCCGACAGGGTCCCCCTACGAGCAGTACTTC.

This chain joins TRBV6-1 and TRBJ2-7; D gene unclear. The CDR3 totals 13 residues. The V gene's germline CDR1 is MNHNS and CDR2 SASEGT. V lost 7 bases and J 0 bases, leaving 10 bases between the germline ends. The DNA for the CDR3 is TGTGCCAGCATCCCAGCATTCTCCTACGAGCAGTACTTC. This translates into CASIPAFSYEQYF.

The chain couples TRBV4-3 to TRBJ2-7; D might be TRBD1 (5 bases). The CDR3 contains 14 residues. Germline CDR1 reads LGHNA; CDR2 reads YSLEER. Trimming removed 1 base from V and 0 bases from J, with 7 bases in between. CDR3 region: CASSQGQNSYEQYF. CDR3 nucleotide sequence: TGCGCCAGCAGCCAAGGACAGAACTCCTACGAGCAGTACTTC.

V usage is TRBV19 and J usage is TRBJ1-5, with D perhaps matching TRBD1 (6 bases). The V end lost 7 bases, the J end lost 6 bases, and 19 bases lay between the germline ends. This CDR3 region has 15 residues. Germline V gene data show CDR1 as LNHDA and CDR2 as SQIVND (reference sequence). The CDR3 is CASTRGREGVQPQHF. The DNA for the CDR3 is TGTGCCAGTACCCGCGGCCGGGAGGGGGTTCAGCCCCAGCATTTT.

This chain connects TRBV29-1 to TRBJ2-7; TRBD2 might be the D (5 bases). Germline CDR1 and CDR2: SQVTM and ANQGSEA. This CDR3 is 13 amino acids long. V was trimmed by 3 bases and J by 0 bases, leaving 9 bases between them. CDR3 sequence reads: CSVEGESSYEQYF. DNA of the CDR3: TGCAGCGTTGAGGGAGAGAGCTCCTACGAGCAGTACTTC.

V is TRBV7-3 and J is TRBJ1-2; D possibly corresponds to TRBD1 (5 bases). V was clipped by 4 bases and J by 4 bases, with 7 bases between them. CDR3 length: 12 residues. CDR1 and CDR2 (germline): SGHTA, FQGTGA. CDR3 amino acids: CASSSQGYGYTF. CDR3 bases: TGTGCCAGCAGCTCGCAGGGCTATGGCTACACCTTC.

The J gene is TRBJ2-7, the V gene TRBV4-3; D gene unclear. The CDR3 sequence is 15 residues long. V dropped 3 bases and J dropped 4 bases, with 16 bases sitting between them. Germline V gives CDR1 LGHNA, CDR2 YSLEER. The CDR3 coding sequence is TGCGCCAGCAGCCAGACCGACAATAAACGGTACGAGCAGTACTTC. The encoded protein is CASSQTDNKRYEQYF.

V usage is TRBV5-4 and J usage is TRBJ2-5, with D tentatively TRBD2 (7 bases). Gene TRBJ2-7 matches the end of the DNA better, so the J call may be wrong. The germline V gene encodes CDR1 SGHNT and CDR2 YYREEE (reference sequence). The CDR3 consists of 16 residues. CDR3 in DNA: TGTGCCAGCAGCCCTTTTATCGCAGGGGACTACTACGAGCAGTACTTC. Residues: CASSPFIAGDYYEQYF.

CDR3 residues: CASSQEEAGVEQYF. The CDR3 bases are TGCGCCAGCAGCCAAGAAGAAGCGGGAGTTGAGCAGTACTTC. The V gene is TRBV4-1, the J gene TRBJ2-7, with TRBD2 identical over 8 bases. The CDR3 totals 14 residues. The germline CDR1 and CDR2 sequences are MGHRA and YSYEKL. The junction had 5 bases not matched to a gene; V was cut back by 0 bases and J by 7 bases.

This clone came up once. V is TRBV4-2 and J is TRBJ1-1; TRBD1 might be the D (5 bases). Germline CDR1 reads LGHNA; CDR2 reads YNFKEQ. Trimming shortened V by 1 base and J by 3 bases, and 9 bases separated the two germline ends. The CDR3 is 14 residues long. The CDR3 spells CASSQGPTDTEAFF. For the CDR3, the DNA is TGTGCCAGCAGCCAAGGACCGACAGACACTGAAGCTTTCTTT.

The chain recombines TRBV7-2 with TRBJ1-1, with no clear D. The germline gives CDR1 SGHTA, CDR2 FQGNSA. Trimming shortened V by 5 bases and J by 1 base, and 17 bases separated the two germline ends. The CDR3 extends over 16 amino acids. The CDR3 coding sequence is TGTGCCAGCAGCCTAGGGTCGTGGTCGGGGAACACTGAAGCTTTCTTT. Protein product: CASSLGSWSGNTEAFF. The full variable domain, in which reference TRBV7-2 and TRBJ1-1 provide the parts outside the CDR3, is GAGVSQSPSNKVTEKGKDVELRCDPISGHTALYWYRQSLGQGLEFLIYFQGNSAPDKSGLPSDRFSAERTGGSVSTLTIQRTQQEDSAVYLCASSLGSWSGNTEAFFGQGTRLTVV.

The V call is TRBV19, the J call TRBJ1-1, with D perhaps matching TRBD1 (5 bases). CDR1 and CDR2 (germline): LNHDA, SQIVND (reference sequence). The germline V and J ends were trimmed by 1 base and 1 base, with 13 bases remaining between them. This CDR3 has 16 residues. CDR3 sequence: CASSIAGPTRNTEAFF. Written as DNA, the CDR3 is TGTGCCAGTAGTATAGCGGGGCCAACGAGGAACACTGAAGCTTTCTTT.

The chain links TRBV29-1 to TRBJ2-1; no clear D. This CDR3 region has 9 residues. V dropped 4 bases and J dropped 13 bases, with 8 bases sitting between them. Germline CDR1 and CDR2: SQVTM and ANQGSEA. Here the CDR3 reads CSVGNTQFF. In nucleotides, the CDR3 is TGCAGCGTTGGGAATACCCAGTTCTTC.

The V and J genes are TRBV7-9 and TRBJ2-7, with TRBD1 matching 7 bases. This CDR3 is built from 14 residues. The V and J ends lost 5 bases and 3 bases, in that order; junction bases with no gene match: 7. Germline assignment: CDR1 SEHNR and CDR2 FQNEAQ (reference sequence). The CDR3 coding sequence is TGTGCCAGCAGCCATCCGGGACAGAGCTACGAGCAGTACTTC. Translation gives CASSHPGQSYEQYF.

The genes are TRBV9 and TRBJ2-5; D unclear. This CDR3 has 12 residues. Germline V gene lookup returns CDR1 SGDLS and CDR2 YYNGEE. V was shortened by 0 bases and J by 4 bases, with 4 bases between the two germline ends. The DNA for the CDR3 is TGTGCCAGCAGCGTAGCTGGAGAGACCCAGTACTTC. Its translation is CASSVAGETQYF.

V gene TRBV7-2 combines with J gene TRBJ2-3, with TRBD2 as a possible D gene (5 bases). Germline values: CDR1 SGHTA, CDR2 FQGNSA. The CDR3 runs to 13 residues. V dropped 5 bases and J dropped 4 bases, with 10 bases sitting between them. As DNA, the CDR3 is TGTGCCAGCAGCCCTACTAGTGCAGATACGCAGTATTTT. Encoded protein: CASSPTSADTQYF.

This sequence joins TRBV7-9 and TRBJ2-7; TRBD2 agrees at 8 bases. CDR1 is SEHNR and CDR2 is FQNEAQ in the germline V gene (reference sequence). This CDR3 region has 15 residues. Trimming at V came to 5 bases and at J to 1 base, leaving 7 bases not matched to a gene. CDR3 amino acids: CASSLGGGRSYEQYF. DNA for the CDR3: TGTGCCAGCAGCCTCGGGGGGGGCCGATCCTACGAGCAGTACTTC.

The rearrangement links TRBV2 to TRBJ2-7; 12 positions match TRBD2. The germline CDR1 and CDR2 sequences are SNHLY and FYNNEI. CDR3 length: 15 residues. The V segment lost 7 bases and the J segment 6 bases; nucleotides outside the gene matches: 10. CDR3 nucleotides: TGTGCCAGCACTCCGTGGACTAGCGGGACCCTCGAGCAGTACTTC. It codes for CASTPWTSGTLEQYF.

This chain links TRBV7-3 with TRBJ2-1; D might be TRBD2 (6 bases). Germline-derived CDR1 and CDR2 are SGHTA and FQGTGA. V was clipped by 6 bases and J by 0 bases, with 12 bases between them. This CDR3 has 15 residues. In DNA form, the CDR3 reads TGTGCCAGCAGTACTGACGGGAGCTCCTACAATGAGCAGTTCTTC. It yields the protein CASSTDGSSYNEQFF. Full variable domain (rest looked up from reference TRBV7-3 and TRBJ2-1): GAGVSQTPSNKVTEKGKYVELRCDPISGHTALYWYRQSLGQGPEFLIYFQGTGAADDSGLPNDRFFAVRPEGSVSTLKIQRTERGDSAVYLCASSTDGSSYNEQFFGPGTRLTVL.